This is a list of T cell receptor beta chains from one sample in a study of blood T cell repertoires in COVID-19. TCRdb's table, derived via immunoSEQ multiplex PCR, lists solely in-frame clones and lacks some. This repertoire shows a few hundred thousand clones, nearly 90% found once; its top ten account for less than 1.5%. The material sequenced was PBMCs or T cells enriched from blood (not recorded which). The receptors derive from a woman between 18 and 30 years old who had been exposed to COVID-19. CDR3s include the opening cysteine and the closing phenylalanine or tryptophan. D genes are given only for firm matches. Clone size appears in some rows only: once, few, many, or a class for an expanded clone.

abundance	d_gene	j_gene	v_gene	len	CDR3aa	CDR3nt
.	.	TRBJ1-2	TRBV5-6	13	CASSLLGRDGYTF	TGTGCCAGCAGCTTGCTAGGTCGGGATGGCTACACCTTC
.	.	TRBJ1-4	TRBV27	14	CASSPGPGLEKLFF	TGTGCCAGCAGTCCCGGACCGGGGTTAGAAAAACTGTTTTTT
.	TRBD1	TRBJ2-7	TRBV28	15	CASSLGRTGFYEQYF	TGTGCCAGCAGTTTGGGACGGACAGGGTTCTACGAGCAGTACTTC
.	TRBD1	TRBJ2-7	TRBV4-1	18	CASSQPPLQGTASYEQYF	TGCGCCAGCAGCCAACCCCCACTACAGGGGACGGCATCCTACGAGCAGTACTTC
.	.	TRBJ2-3	TRBV25-1	13	CASSRPSTDTQYF	TGTGCCAGCAGTCGTCCTAGCACAGATACGCAGTATTTT
.	TRBD2	TRBJ2-1	TRBV3-1/TRBV3-2	15	CASSPEGGSGNEQFF	TGTGCCAGCAGCCCTGAGGGCGGGAGTGGAAATGAGCAGTTCTTC
.	TRBD1	TRBJ2-7	TRBV4-1	16	CASSHITGQGTYEQYF	TGCGCCAGCAGCCATATAACCGGACAGGGGACCTACGAGCAGTACTTC
.	TRBD2	TRBJ2-7	TRBV6-5	14	CASSSLAGGVEQYF	TGTGCCAGCAGTTCGTTAGCGGGAGGGGTCGAGCAGTACTTC
.	TRBD2	TRBJ2-1	TRBV11-3	14	CASSSGRERDEQFF	TGTGCCAGCAGCAGCGGGAGGGAACGAGATGAGCAGTTCTTC
.	TRBD2	TRBJ2-7	TRBV7-2	14	CASSLREGSYEQYF	TGTGCCAGCAGCTTACGGGAGGGCTCCTACGAGCAGTACTTC
.	.	TRBJ1-4	TRBV19	14	CASSMAGFSGKLFF	TGTGCCAGTAGTATGGCAGGGTTTTCGGGAAAACTGTTTTTT
few	.	TRBJ2-2	TRBV2	16	CASSGTGLANTGELFF	TGTGCCAGCAGTGGAACCGGACTGGCGAACACCGGGGAGCTGTTTTTT
.	.	TRBJ2-7	TRBV6-2/TRBV6-3	14	CASSGQPISYEQYF	TGTGCCAGCAGCGGACAGCCTATCTCCTACGAGCAGTACTTC
.	TRBD2	TRBJ2-7	TRBV19	17	CASSMRRLAGGYYEQYF	TGTGCCAGTAGTATGCGTAGACTAGCGGGAGGTTACTACGAGCAGTACTTC
.	.	TRBJ2-1	TRBV10-3	17	CAISESAGLSSYNEQFF	TGTGCCATCAGTGAGTCTGCCGGACTCAGCTCCTACAATGAGCAGTTCTTC
.	.	TRBJ2-7	TRBV5-8	14	CASSLPGNTYEQYF	TGTGCCAGCAGCTTGCCGGGGAACACCTACGAGCAGTACTTC
once	.	TRBJ1-2	TRBV28	13	CASSYGQSGGYTF	TGTGCCAGCAGTTACGGACAATCGGGCGGCTACACCTTC
.	.	TRBJ2-1	TRBV7-2	13	CASSLYYYNEQFF	TGTGCCAGCAGCTTATATTATTACAATGAGCAGTTCTTC
.	TRBD1	TRBJ1-5	TRBV18	18	CASSPLPGQGNGNQPQHF	TGTGCCAGCTCACCTCTGCCGGGACAGGGGAATGGCAATCAGCCCCAGCATTTT
.	TRBD2	TRBJ2-1	TRBV3-1/TRBV3-2	17	CASREGGLAGARNEQFF	TGTGCCAGCAGAGAGGGTGGACTAGCGGGGGCTCGCAATGAGCAGTTCTTC
.	.	TRBJ2-3	TRBV27	14	CASGLTGSTDTQYF	TGTGCCAGCGGTCTTACAGGGAGCACAGATACGCAGTATTTT
.	TRBD1	TRBJ2-5	TRBV2	14	CASSGQTGPETQYF	TGTGCCAGCAGTGGACAGACAGGGCCGGAGACCCAGTACTTC
.	TRBD1	TRBJ1-2	TRBV15	13	CATSRGTEHSYTF	TGTGCCACCAGCAGGGGGACAGAACATAGCTACACCTTC
.	TRBD2	TRBJ2-1	TRBV9	18	CASSVSGGTSGTYNEQFF	TGTGCCAGCAGCGTTAGTGGGGGAACTAGCGGGACCTACAATGAGCAGTTCTTC
once	.	TRBJ2-3	TRBV4-1	15	CASSQATGILDTQYF	TGCGCCAGCAGCCAAGCTACAGGGATTTTAGATACGCAGTATTTT
.	.	TRBJ2-7	TRBV2	16	CASSSPGGSQLGEQYF	TGTGCCAGCAGCAGCCCCGGGGGTTCGCAGTTAGGGGAGCAGTACTTC
.	TRBD1	TRBJ1-5	TRBV5-6	15	CASSPRTGDGQPQHF	TGTGCCAGCAGCCCGAGGACAGGGGACGGTCAGCCCCAGCATTTT
once	TRBD1	TRBJ1-2	TRBV28	14	CASSFTPSDRDDTF	TGTGCCAGCAGTTTTACTCCCAGCGACAGGGACGACACCTTC
.	TRBD1	TRBJ2-7	TRBV4-1	16	CASSQDLDRSSYEQYF	TGCGCCAGCAGCCAAGATTTGGACAGGAGTTCCTACGAGCAGTACTTC
.	TRBD1	TRBJ1-5	TRBV6-2/TRBV6-3	14	CASSVTGGVQPQHF	TGTGCCAGCAGCGTTACAGGGGGCGTTCAGCCCCAGCATTTT
.	TRBD1	TRBJ1-2	TRBV9	19	CASSDDGPGQGAPGDGYTF	TGTGCCAGCAGCGATGACGGACCGGGACAGGGGGCACCAGGGGATGGCTACACCTTC
.	TRBD1	TRBJ1-4	TRBV5-1	14	CASSLVGTEEKLFF	TGCGCCAGCAGCTTGGTAGGGACAGAGGAAAAACTGTTTTTT
.	.	TRBJ1-1	TRBV28	13	CASSPIGETEAFF	TGTGCCAGCAGTCCTATCGGAGAGACTGAAGCTTTCTTT
few	TRBD1	TRBJ1-5	TRBV5-4	15	CASSLGGTGDQPQHF	TGTGCCAGCAGCTTGGGGGGGACAGGGGACCAGCCCCAGCATTTT
.	.	TRBJ1-5	TRBV2	20	CASSYSSHRTGGYSNQPQHF	TGTGCCAGCAGTTACAGCTCCCATCGAACCGGGGGGTATAGCAATCAGCCCCAGCATTTT
.	.	TRBJ2-1	TRBV27	17	CASSLALAESSYNEQFF	TGTGCCAGCAGTTTAGCGCTAGCCGAGAGCTCCTACAATGAGCAGTTCTTC
.	.	TRBJ2-7	TRBV3-1/TRBV3-2	12	CASRVTDVEQYF	TGTGCCAGCAGGGTGACAGATGTCGAGCAGTACTTC
few	TRBD1	TRBJ1-2	TRBV3-1/TRBV3-2	15	CASSPSTTGTAGYTF	TGTGCCAGCAGCCCCTCGACCACCGGGACAGCGGGCTACACCTTC
.	.	TRBJ2-4	TRBV23-1	13	CASSQFGPNIQYF	TGCGCCAGCAGTCAATTTGGGCCTAACATTCAGTACTTC
.	.	TRBJ1-1	TRBV6-5	15	CASSYSTDMNTEAFF	TGTGCCAGCAGTTACTCGACAGATATGAACACTGAAGCTTTCTTT
once	.	TRBJ1-2	TRBV19	12	CASATGYYGYTF	TGTGCCAGCGCAACAGGGTACTATGGCTACACCTTC
.	.	TRBJ1-4	TRBV5-8	10	CASSLVGSAF	TGTGCCAGCAGCTTGGTGGGCAGTGCTTTT
once	.	TRBJ2-3	TRBV25-1	11	CASSVSHTQYF	TGTGCCAGCAGTGTCTCCCATACGCAGTATTTT
.	.	TRBJ2-7	TRBV14	17	CASPSSRCLAGGYEQYF	TGTGCCAGCCCGAGCAGCAGATGCCTAGCAGGCGGCTACGAGCAGTACTTC
.	.	TRBJ2-7	TRBV6-8	14	CASSQPSSNYEQYF	TGTGCCAGCAGTCAACCGTCCAGTAACTACGAGCAGTACTTC
.	.	TRBJ2-1	TRBV19	18	CASSIDARPGRRGREQFF	TGTGCCAGTAGTATAGATGCCCGCCCGGGACGGCGGGGCCGGGAGCAGTTCTTC
.	TRBD1	TRBJ1-1	TRBV12-3/TRBV12-4	13	CASRDRGSGEAFF	TGTGCCAGCAGGGACAGGGGTAGCGGTGAAGCTTTCTTT
once	.	TRBJ1-2	TRBV20-1	16	CSASRAGRSPNYGYTF	TGCAGTGCTAGTAGGGCAGGGCGTAGCCCTAACTATGGCTACACCTTC